These 11 T cell receptor beta chains were sequenced from one sample in a study of immune cell composition in non-small cell lung cancer. The repertoire was sequenced with immunoSEQ multiplex PCR; TCRdb's copy has only in-frame clones and lacks some. The sample has over 6,000 clones, roughly 78% seen once. Sequencing was carried out using lung tumor tissue. The origin of the receptors is a human donor with non-small cell lung cancer.

J is TRBJ1-5 and V is TRBV4-2, with 8 bases lining up with TRBD1. The CDR3 is made up of 16 amino acids. V gave up 5 bases and J gave up 0 bases; unmatched junction bases: 6. Looked up from germline, CDR1 is LGHNA and CDR2 is YNFKEQ. CDR3 protein: CASSLGTGYSNQPQHF. DNA for the CDR3: TGTGCCAGCAGCTTAGGGACAGGCTATAGCAATCAGCCCCAGCATTTT.

This clone was seen more than once but under ten times. This chain links TRBV6-6 with TRBJ2-7, with D possibly being TRBD1 (6 bases). V was clipped by 6 bases and J by 7 bases, with 10 bases between them. CDR3 length: 11 residues. Germline values: CDR1 MNHNY, CDR2 SVGAGI (reference sequence). CDR3 protein: CASSPGEEQYF. The CDR3 region has the DNA TGTGCCAGCAGCCCAGGGGAAGAGCAGTACTTC.

The rearrangement joins TRBV18 to TRBJ1-1, with D possibly TRBD1 on 5 matching bases. V lost 3 bases to trimming and J lost 0 bases, with 8 bases between them. The germline gives CDR1 KGHSH, CDR2 LQKENI. This CDR3 spans 14 amino acids. CDR3 in amino acids: CASSPTVMNTEAFF. CDR3 DNA: TGTGCCAGCTCACCGACAGTTATGAACACTGAAGCTTTCTTT.

This CDR3 is CASSLDSMRETYGYTF. CDR3 coding DNA: TGTGCCAGCAGCTTAGATAGTATGAGGGAAACGTATGGCTACACCTTC. The chain is built from TRBV11-2 and TRBJ1-2; unclear D gene. The V end lost 0 bases, the J end lost 5 bases, and 16 bases lay between the germline ends. Looked up from germline, CDR1 is SGHAT and CDR2 is FQNNGV. This CDR3 has 16 residues.

The CDR3 nucleotides read TGCGCCAGCAGCCAAGAGGTTGTGGGACAGAGGAATGAGCAGTTCTTC. Translating gives CASSQEVVGQRNEQFF. This chain connects TRBV4-1 to TRBJ2-1; TRBD1 agrees at 7 bases. The CDR3 totals 16 residues. Looked up from germline, CDR1 is MGHRA and CDR2 is YSYEKL. Trimming at V came to 0 bases and at J to 7 bases, leaving 9 bases not matched to a gene.

The CDR3 region is CASGTDSYNEQFF. CDR3 in DNA: TGTGCCAGCGGGACAGACTCCTACAATGAGCAGTTCTTC. This sequence joins TRBV28 and TRBJ2-1; 7 nucleotides agree with TRBD1. Trimming at V came to 8 bases and at J to 0 bases, leaving 1 base not matched to a gene. The CDR3 has 13 amino acids. Germline CDR1 reads MDHEN; CDR2 reads SYDVKM.

The chain employs TRBV7-4 and TRBJ1-6; D is unclear. Germline CDR1 and CDR2: SGHVT and SQSDAQ. The CDR3 length is 17 residues. V was pared by 1 base and J by 0 bases, with 10 bases between. The CDR3 loop reads CASSLGFGVSYNSPLHF. In DNA form, the CDR3 reads TGTGCCAGCAGCTTAGGGTTTGGGGTCTCCTATAATTCACCCCTCCACTTT. Looking up the rest from reference TRBV7-4 and TRBJ1-6 gives the full variable domain: GAGVSQSPRYKVAKRGRDVALRCDSISGHVTLYWYRQTLGQGSEVLTYSQSDAQRDKSGRPSGRFSAERPERSVSTLKIQRTEQGDSAVYLCASSLGFGVSYNSPLHFGNGTRLTVT.

The chain joins TRBV5-1 to TRBJ1-4; D remains unclear. V was pared by 0 bases and J by 3 bases, with 6 bases between. The CDR3 has 14 residues. Per the germline V gene, CDR1 is SGHRS and CDR2 is YFSETQ. The CDR3, as DNA: TGCGCCAGCAGCTTGGAGGCACCTAATGAAAAACTGTTTTTT. Its translation is CASSLEAPNEKLFF.

In regard to this clone: Other nucleotide sequences in the sample specify the same CDR3. The rearrangement joins TRBV5-8 to TRBJ1-5; the match to TRBD1 covers 7 bases. This CDR3 has 16 amino acids. The J segment lost 0 bases and the V segment lost 2 bases, leaving 5 bases of the junction unmatched. The germline gives CDR1 SGHTS, CDR2 YDEGEE. CDR3 nucleotide sequence: TGTGCCAGCAGCTTAAGACAGGGTTATAGCAATCAGCCCCAGCATTTT. It is translated as CASSLRQGYSNQPQHF.

V is TRBV7-9 and J is TRBJ1-1; 8 nucleotides match TRBD1. This CDR3 spans 15 amino acids. V shed 5 bases, J shed 8 bases, and the junction held 13 bases outside the gene matches. Per germline, CDR1 SEHNR and CDR2 FQNEAQ (reference sequence). The CDR3 is CASSLQGAQGIEAFF. The CDR3 region has the DNA TGTGCCAGCAGCCTCCAGGGGGCCCAGGGGATAGAAGCTTTCTTT.

The V gene is TRBV10-3, the J gene TRBJ2-2; D is perhaps TRBD2 (7 bases). The germline CDR1 and CDR2 sequences are ENHRY and SYGVKD. This CDR3 spans 16 amino acids. V lost 0 bases and J lost 0, with 8 bases in between. CDR3 DNA: TGTGCCATCAGTGAGTCAGGGGGGGCGAACACCGGGGAGCTGTTTTTT. Translated, it gives CAISESGGANTGELFF.